These 15 T cell receptor beta chains were all obtained from the same sample, sequenced in a study of T cells in Graves' hyperthyroidism and ophthalmopathy. RNA transcripts provided the source from which TCR beta CDR3 regions were amplified. HTBI primers were employed in a first-round RT-PCR of the TCR CDR3. One entry per CDR3 protein, called by TCRdb with MiXCR from the multiplex PCR reads. The repertoire has more than 650,000 distinct CDR3 sequences, about 15% of them found once; the top ten carry roughly 10%. Sample: blood. The receptor source for this set is a woman aged 18-29 years with Graves' hyperthyroidism.

This clonotype was picked up a small number of times. J is TRBJ1-2 and V is TRBV27; possibly TRBD1 for D (5 bases). Trimming took 5 bases from V and 3 from J, leaving 16 bases between them. CDR3 length: 15 residues. The germline V gene encodes CDR1 MNHEY and CDR2 SMNVEV (reference sequence). The CDR3 nucleotides are TGTGCCAGCAGTGATGGCAGCCAGGGCTACTATGGCTACACCTTC. Its protein product is CASSDGSQGYYGYTF.

The chain employs TRBV2 and TRBJ1-3; no clear D gene. CDR1 is SNHLY and CDR2 is FYNNEI in the germline V gene. Trimming stripped 2 bases from V and 5 bases from J, with 7 bases between. There are 13 residues in the CDR3. The CDR3 here is CASSEWRRNTIYF. Written as DNA, the CDR3 is TGTGCCAGCAGTGAATGGCGCCGAAACACCATATATTTT.

The CDR3 spells CASSSPRDRGGEQYF. The CDR3 DNA is TGTGCCAGCAGTTCGCCCCGGGACAGGGGTGGCGAGCAGTACTTC. The chain recombines TRBV6-1 with TRBJ2-7; 10 bases map to TRBD1. Trimming removed 5 bases from V and 6 bases from J; junction bases left unmatched: 10. This CDR3 has 15 amino acids. Germline CDR1 reads MNHNS; CDR2 reads SASEGT.

V is TRBV4-3 and J is TRBJ2-7, with D possibly being TRBD2 (5 bases). Trimming cost V 0 bases and J 3 bases, with 18 bases left between them. The CDR3 runs to 17 residues. Germline CDR1 LGHNA, CDR2 YSLEER. CDR3 residues: CASSQDSVGEMIYEQYF. For the CDR3, the DNA is TGCGCCAGCAGCCAAGATAGCGTCGGCGAAATGATCTACGAGCAGTACTTC.

The V and J genes are TRBV24-1 and TRBJ2-1; possibly TRBD2 for D (5 bases). The CDR3 loop spans 20 amino acids. Germline V lookup: CDR1 KGHDR, CDR2 SFDVKD. Trimming shortened V by 5 bases and J by 0 bases, and 25 bases separated the two germline ends. The CDR3: CATSAAGLGGGSSSYNEQFF. The CDR3 DNA is TGTGCCACCAGTGCCGCGGGTCTAGGAGGAGGATCGAGCTCCTACAATGAGCAGTTCTTC.

This clonotype has only a few counts. The rearrangement links TRBV12-3 or TRBV12-4 to TRBJ2-1; D not resolved. There are 15 residues in the CDR3. V gave up 6 bases and J gave up 0 bases, with 12 bases separating them. The DNA for the CDR3 is TGTGCCAGCAGGCCCCTTAGCTACTCCTACAATGAGCAGTTCTTC. The encoded protein is CASRPLSYSYNEQFF.

The table lists this clonotype with many counts. This chain joins TRBV9 and TRBJ2-3; the match to TRBD2 covers 11 bases. There are 15 residues in the CDR3. V trimming: 0 bases; J trimming: 6 bases; junction bases outside the gene matches: 3. Looked up from germline, CDR1 is SGDLS and CDR2 is YYNGEE. CDR3 amino acids: CASSVEGTSGDTQYF. For the CDR3, the DNA is TGTGCCAGCAGCGTAGAAGGGACTAGCGGCGATACGCAGTATTTT.

This clonotype showed up many times. This sequence joins TRBV3-1 and TRBJ2-7; D possibly corresponds to TRBD1 (6 bases). This CDR3 region has 14 residues. Trimming left V 0 bases short and J 12 bases short, with 18 bases between. The germline gives CDR1 LGHDT, CDR2 YNNKEL (reference sequence). CDR3 loop: CASSQEWGRLQLYF. The CDR3 DNA is TGTGCCAGCAGCCAAGAGTGGGGGCGGTTACAGCTGTACTTC.

This CDR3 reads CASSSGLAGVIFNEQFF. The CDR3 bases are TGTGCCAGCAGCTCCGGACTAGCGGGAGTAATCTTCAATGAGCAGTTCTTC. The chain is built from TRBV11-2 and TRBJ2-1; 13 nucleotides agree with TRBD2. Germline CDR1 and CDR2: SGHAT and FQNNGV. This CDR3 contains 17 residues. The ends lost 4 bases at V and 6 bases at J; junction bases unmatched: 9. Combining the CDR3 with reference TRBV11-2 and TRBJ2-1 gives the whole variable domain EAGVAQSPRYKIIEKRQSVAFWCNPISGHATLYWYQQILGQGPKLLIQFQNNGVVDDSQLPKDRFSAERLKGVDSTLKIQPAKLEDSAVYLCASSSGLAGVIFNEQFFGPGTRLTVL.

This clonotype occurred many times. The rearrangement uses TRBV18 and TRBJ1-3; D remains unclear. In germline, CDR1 is KGHSH, CDR2 LQKENI. The CDR3 consists of 13 residues. V lost 1 base to trimming and J lost 6 bases, with 7 bases between them. In nucleotides, the CDR3 is TGTGCCAGCTCACCACGGGCAGCAAACACCATATATTTT. Translating it yields CASSPRAANTIYF.

This clonotype was found many times. The V and J genes are TRBV27 and TRBJ2-7, with a tentative D call TRBD1 (5 bases). V was shortened by 6 bases and J by 2 bases, with 17 bases between the two germline ends. This CDR3 contains 15 residues. The germline gives CDR1 MNHEY, CDR2 SMNVEV (reference sequence). The CDR3 coding sequence is TGTGCCAGCAGGCCCGACAGATCTCAAACCTACGAGCAGTACTTC. It specifies CASRPDRSQTYEQYF.

This clonotype has only a few counts. J is TRBJ2-7 and V is TRBV29-1; 13 nucleotides match TRBD2. Per germline, CDR1 SQVTM and CDR2 ANQGSEA. V shed 6 bases, J shed 5 bases, and the junction held 22 bases outside the gene matches. There are 19 residues in the CDR3. The CDR3 nucleotides read TGCAGCGTCAGAGTAAGGGACGGCTTTCGACTAGCGGGAGGCGACGAGCAGTACTTC. It translates to CSVRVRDGFRLAGGDEQYF.

The genes are TRBV29-1 and TRBJ2-2; no firm D call. Germline V gene sequence: CDR1 SQVTM, CDR2 ANQGSEA. V was cut by 4 bases and J by 1 base, with 4 bases left in between. The CDR3 length is 12 residues. CDR3 in amino acids: CSVGRNTGELFF. DNA of the CDR3: TGCAGCGTTGGGCGGAACACCGGGGAGCTGTTTTTT.

This clonotype was picked up a small number of times. V is TRBV19 and J is TRBJ2-7; the D gene is possibly TRBD1 (6 bases). This CDR3 has 15 residues. The germline V gene encodes CDR1 LNHDA and CDR2 SQIVND (reference sequence). V lost 5 bases and J lost 3, with 17 bases in between. CDR3 region: CASSSIETGSYEQYF. CDR3 DNA sequence: TGTGCCAGTAGTTCGATCGAGACAGGAAGCTACGAGCAGTACTTC.

The chain links TRBV15 to TRBJ1-1, with TRBD1 identical over 10 bases. The CDR3 is made up of 14 amino acids. The V and J ends lost 2 bases and 5 bases, in that order; junction bases with no gene match: 2. Germline CDR1 is LNHNV and CDR2 is YYDKDF (reference sequence). The CDR3: CATSRRDRGTEAFF. The CDR3 DNA is TGTGCCACCAGCAGAAGGGACAGGGGAACTGAAGCTTTCTTT.